The 23 T cell receptor beta chains listed next were all sequenced from one sample in a study of shared clonotypes between healthy human individuals. Libraries were prepared by immunoSEQ multiplex PCR; TCRdb keeps only in-frame clonotypes and omits some of them. The sample lists about 2.4 million clones, around 90% occurring once. Sequenced input: naive CD4+ T cells sorted from blood. Regarding subset: CD45RA+ positively selected. The origin of the receptors is a man between 18 and 29 years old in good health.

The chain employs TRBV15 and TRBJ1-5, with no clear D. Germline V CDR1 and CDR2: LNHNV, YYDKDF (reference sequence). V lost 3 bases and J 2 bases, leaving 8 bases between the germline ends. This CDR3 has 14 residues. The CDR3 region is CATSRGKGNQPQHF. In DNA form, the CDR3 reads TGTGCCACCAGCAGGGGTAAGGGCAATCAGCCCCAGCATTTT.

The chain couples TRBV27 to TRBJ2-7; TRBD1 might be the D (6 bases). CDR1 is MNHEY and CDR2 is SMNVEV in the germline V gene (reference sequence). This CDR3 is built from 15 residues. V gave up 5 bases and J gave up 0 bases, with 14 bases separating them. CDR3 in DNA: TGTGCCAGCAGTGTGGACAGAAGGAGCTCCTACGAGCAGTACTTC. The encoded protein is CASSVDRRSSYEQYF.

The V and J genes are TRBV7-2 and TRBJ2-7; D may be TRBD2 (5 bases). The CDR3 contains 12 residues. CDR1 and CDR2 from the germline V gene are SGHTA and FQGNSA. V was clipped by 8 bases and J by 0 bases, with 8 bases between them. The CDR3 here is CASGTSSYEQYF. The CDR3 DNA sequence: TGTGCCAGCGGCACTAGCTCCTACGAGCAGTACTTC.

The V and J genes are TRBV7-2 and TRBJ2-5; 8 bases align to TRBD2. The CDR3 consists of 14 residues. With 5 bases clipped from V and 9 bases from J, the junction kept 11 bases outside the gene matches. Germline V lookup: CDR1 SGHTA, CDR2 FQGNSA. CDR3 region: CASSGAGVAGAQYF. CDR3 in DNA: TGTGCCAGCAGCGGAGCGGGGGTCGCGGGGGCCCAGTACTTC.

V and J are TRBV5-4 and TRBJ2-7; D is tentatively TRBD1 or TRBD2 (7 bases each). Germline values: CDR1 SGHNT, CDR2 YYREEE (reference sequence). The CDR3 runs 13 residues. V was shortened by 4 bases and J by 7 bases, with 15 bases between the two germline ends. Here the CDR3 reads CASSLRQGGEQYF. The CDR3, as DNA: TGTGCCAGCAGCCTCCGACAGGGAGGGGAGCAGTACTTC.

CDR3 coding DNA: TGCGCCAGCAGCCCGGGACAGGGGGCAATGGCGAATCAGCCCCAGCATTTT. It yields the protein CASSPGQGAMANQPQHF. V is TRBV4-1 and J is TRBJ1-5; 12 nucleotides align to TRBD1. CDR1 is MGHRA, CDR2 YSYEKL, per germline. The CDR3 runs to 17 residues. V gave up 4 bases and J gave up 4 bases; unmatched junction bases: 8.

The chain has TRBV11-2 and TRBJ2-7; TRBD2 aligns across 7 bases. Germline V gene data show CDR1 as SGHAT and CDR2 as FQNNGV. This CDR3 is 13 amino acids long. V dropped 5 bases and J dropped 4; count of bases not matched to a gene: 5. DNA for the CDR3: TGTGCCAGCAGCCCACTAGCGCGGTACGAGCAGTACTTC. Residues: CASSPLARYEQYF. The entire variable domain, with the rest obtained from reference TRBV11-2 and TRBJ2-7, is as follows: EAGVAQSPRYKIIEKRQSVAFWCNPISGHATLYWYQQILGQGPKLLIQFQNNGVVDDSQLPKDRFSAERLKGVDSTLKIQPAKLEDSAVYLCASSPLARYEQYFGPGTRLTVT.

The chain carries TRBV4-1 and TRBJ1-5; D is perhaps TRBD1 (5 bases). There are 16 residues in the CDR3. Trimming left V 4 bases short and J 0 bases short, with 13 bases between. The germline V gene encodes CDR1 MGHRA and CDR2 YSYEKL. The CDR3 region has the DNA TGCGCCAGCAGCCTACGGGACGGCTATAGCAATCAGCCCCAGCATTTT. Translating it yields CASSLRDGYSNQPQHF.

V usage is TRBV28 and J usage is TRBJ2-4; TRBD1 matches 8 bases. This CDR3 is 14 amino acids long. The V gene's germline CDR1 is MDHEN and CDR2 SYDVKM. With 3 bases clipped from V and 8 bases from J, the junction kept 6 bases outside the gene matches. The CDR3 DNA reads TGTGCCAGCAGTTTGACAGGGGACGGAGACATTCAGTACTTC. Translated, it gives CASSLTGDGDIQYF.

The chain is built from TRBV28 and TRBJ1-6; the match to TRBD1 covers 11 bases. The junction had 5 bases not matched to a gene; V was cut back by 2 bases and J by 8 bases. Germline V gene data show CDR1 as MDHEN and CDR2 as SYDVKM. The CDR3 totals 16 residues. The CDR3 region has the DNA TGTGCCAGCAGTTTAGGAGGACAGGGGGCGTATTCACCCCTCCACTTT. Translated: CASSLGGQGAYSPLHF.

The chain joins TRBV5-5 to TRBJ2-7; TRBD1 matches 9 bases. The germline CDR1 and CDR2 sequences are SGHKS and YYEKEE (reference sequence). Losses at the gene ends were 6 bases for V and 6 bases for J; bases not matched to a gene: 10. The CDR3 spans 14 residues. The CDR3 DNA reads as TGTGCCAGCAAACCCGGGACAGGGTTGGTCGAGCAGTACTTC. It codes for CASKPGTGLVEQYF. Based on the CDR3 plus reference TRBV5-5 and TRBJ2-7, the full variable domain is DAGVTQSPTHLIKTRGQQVTLRCSPISGHKSVSWYQQVLGQGPQFIFQYYEKEERGRGNFPDRFSARQFPNYSSELNVNALLLGDSALYLCASKPGTGLVEQYFGPGTRLTVT.

This clone has just one count. The rearrangement links TRBV19 to TRBJ2-3; 8 bases map to TRBD2. Germline CDR1 LNHDA, CDR2 SQIVND (reference sequence). The V and J ends lost 2 bases and 0 bases, in that order; junction bases with no gene match: 4. The CDR3 contains 16 residues. CDR3: CASSIFAGGSTDTQYF. The CDR3 DNA reads TGTGCCAGTAGTATATTCGCGGGAGGAAGCACAGATACGCAGTATTTT.

This chain uses TRBV6-5 with TRBJ1-1, with D unclear. Per germline, CDR1 MNHEY and CDR2 SVGAGI. This CDR3 is built from 16 residues. The germline V and J ends were trimmed by 0 bases and 1 base, with 12 bases remaining between them. The CDR3: CASSYSPGVRNTEAFF. DNA of the CDR3: TGTGCCAGCAGTTACTCCCCCGGGGTCAGGAACACTGAAGCTTTCTTT.

The rearrangement uses TRBV7-9 and TRBJ2-3; D assignment may be TRBD1 or TRBD2 (5 bases each). There are 16 residues in the CDR3. Germline V gene lookup returns CDR1 SEHNR and CDR2 FQNEAQ (reference sequence). The ends were cut back, 5 bases at V and 1 base at J, with 16 bases in the middle. The CDR3 region is CASSPLGVVGTDTQYF. The DNA for the CDR3 is TGTGCCAGCAGCCCCCTGGGGGTAGTAGGCACAGATACGCAGTATTTT.

This clone appeared a single time. V usage is TRBV4-3 and J usage is TRBJ1-1; a weak D match, TRBD1 (5 bases). CDR1 is LGHNA, CDR2 YSLEER, per germline. Trimming stripped 3 bases from V and 5 bases from J, with 16 bases between. This CDR3 is built from 15 residues. As DNA, the CDR3 is TGCGCCAGCAGCCAGGAGGTTGGGGGAAGGACTGAAGCTTTCTTT. Translated, it gives CASSQEVGGRTEAFF.

The chain recombines TRBV9 with TRBJ2-1; D may be TRBD2 (6 bases). The V gene's germline CDR1 is SGDLS and CDR2 YYNGEE. V was pared by 3 bases and J by 0 bases, with 10 bases between. The CDR3 is 15 residues long. The CDR3: CASSAAEGSYNEQFF. The CDR3 coding sequence is TGTGCCAGCAGCGCAGCGGAGGGCTCCTACAATGAGCAGTTCTTC.

The chain carries TRBV7-2 and TRBJ2-5, with 11 positions matching TRBD2. The V and J ends lost 0 bases and 3 bases, in that order; junction bases with no gene match: 12. The CDR3 extends over 19 amino acids. Germline CDR1 SGHTA, CDR2 FQGNSA. CDR3 loop: CASSLASSGGTPSKETQYF. CDR3 coding DNA: TGTGCCAGCAGCTTAGCCTCTAGCGGGGGGACCCCCTCCAAAGAGACCCAGTACTTC.

J is TRBJ2-5 and V is TRBV6-5; D ambiguous. Germline values: CDR1 MNHEY, CDR2 SVGAGI. Trimming pared 6 bases from V and 1 base from J, leaving 12 bases between. This CDR3 comprises 14 residues. This chain's CDR3 is CASRRVGTQETQYF. CDR3 DNA sequence: TGTGCCAGCAGACGAGTAGGAACCCAAGAGACCCAGTACTTC.

This chain links TRBV27 with TRBJ2-3; 10 nucleotides align to TRBD2. V lost 5 bases and J lost 5; bases outside the gene matches: 16. The CDR3 runs to 18 residues. Germline lookup yields CDR1 MNHEY and CDR2 SMNVEV (reference sequence). The DNA of the CDR3 is TGTGCCAGCAGTCCTAGACCTGGGGCTAGCGGGAGTGGAGATACGCAGTATTTT. As protein: CASSPRPGASGSGDTQYF.

V and J are TRBV28 and TRBJ1-2; the D gene is possibly TRBD1 (5 bases). This CDR3 is 12 amino acids long. The V gene's germline CDR1 is MDHEN and CDR2 SYDVKM. V lost 8 bases to trimming and J lost 4 bases, with 11 bases between them. The CDR3 DNA reads as TGTGCCAGCGGGGCAGGACCCTATGGCTACACCTTC. Its translation is CASGAGPYGYTF.

The chain couples TRBV5-1 to TRBJ2-1; D perhaps matches TRBD2 (6 bases). Trimming left V 3 bases short and J 9 bases short, with 19 bases between. Germline V gene sequence: CDR1 SGHRS, CDR2 YFSETQ. This CDR3 comprises 15 residues. CDR3 DNA sequence: TGCGCCAGCAGCTCCGGGTTGCGGGAAGCTTCTGAGCAGTTCTTC. The encoded protein is CASSSGLREASEQFF.

The chain joins TRBV5-1 to TRBJ2-1; 16 bases match TRBD2. This CDR3 has 17 residues. With 1 base clipped from V and 8 bases from J, the junction kept 6 bases outside the gene matches. The germline V gene encodes CDR1 SGHRS and CDR2 YFSETQ. CDR3 nucleotide sequence: TGCGCCAGCAGCTTGACGGGGACTAGCGGGAGGGTGGATGAGCAGTTCTTC. The encoded protein is CASSLTGTSGRVDEQFF.

This chain uses TRBV4-1 with TRBJ2-7; 8 nucleotides match TRBD2. The trim removed 0 bases at V and 6 bases at J, leaving 13 bases unmatched. CDR1 is MGHRA, CDR2 YSYEKL, per germline. The CDR3 covers 17 residues. DNA for the CDR3: TGCGCCAGCAGCCAAGACACGGCGGGAGGCCTAATCATCGAGCAGTACTTC. Amino acids: CASSQDTAGGLIIEQYF.